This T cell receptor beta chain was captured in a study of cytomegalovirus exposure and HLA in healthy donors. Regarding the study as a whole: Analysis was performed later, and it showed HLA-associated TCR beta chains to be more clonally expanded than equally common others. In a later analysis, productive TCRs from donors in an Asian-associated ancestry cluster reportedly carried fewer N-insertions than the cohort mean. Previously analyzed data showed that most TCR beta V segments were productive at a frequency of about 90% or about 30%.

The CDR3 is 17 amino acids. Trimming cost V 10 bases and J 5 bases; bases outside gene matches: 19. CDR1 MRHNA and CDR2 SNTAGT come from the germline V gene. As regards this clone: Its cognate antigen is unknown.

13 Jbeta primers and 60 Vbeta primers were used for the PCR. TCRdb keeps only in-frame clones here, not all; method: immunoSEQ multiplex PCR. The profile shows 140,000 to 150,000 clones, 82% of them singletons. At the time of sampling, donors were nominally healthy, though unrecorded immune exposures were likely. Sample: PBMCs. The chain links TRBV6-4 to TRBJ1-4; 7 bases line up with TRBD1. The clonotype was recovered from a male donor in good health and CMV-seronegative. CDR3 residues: CANQRFTGEPRNEKLFF. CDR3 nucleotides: TGTGCCAACCAACGCTTTACAGGGGAACCTAGGAATGAAAAACTGTTTTTT.